A selection of T cell receptor beta chains follows, all from one sample in a study of cytomegalovirus exposure and HLA in healthy donors. Profiling relied on immunoSEQ multiplex PCR, and the TCRdb table lists in-frame clones only, not all of them. The sample has about 180,000 clones, roughly 79% seen once. Sequenced input: PBMCs. The source of these receptors is a woman between 18 and 30 years old in good health and CMV-seropositive. Both conserved end residues are part of each CDR3. The D gene is left open where the match is weak. Not every row has a clone size; where given, it reads once, few, many or a size class.

>-|-|TRBV18|TRBJ2-6
TGTGCCAGCTCACCACCCGGGGGCTCTGGGGCCAACGTCCTGACTTTC
CASSPPGGSGANVLTF
>-|-|TRBV6-1|TRBJ1-2
TGTGCCAGCAGTGAAGGACCTGGAGTCAACTATGGCTACACCTTC
CASSEGPGVNYGYTF
>few|-|TRBV5-6|TRBJ1-1
TGTGCCAGCAGCTTGGCGGCAGGGGACACTGAAGCTTTCTTT
CASSLAAGDTEAFF
>-|-|TRBV25-1|TRBJ1-1
TGTGCCAGCAGTGACAGGGAAGCTTTCTTT
CASSDREAFF
>-|-|TRBV28|TRBJ1-1
TGTGCCAGCAGTTCTCTCTCCTTCACTGAAGCTTTCTTT
CASSSLSFTEAFF
>-|-|TRBV21-1|TRBJ1-5
TGTGCCAGCTCGAACACGGGGGACAGATACGGTAATCAGCCCCAGCATTTT
CASSNTGDRYGNQPQHF
>-|-|TRBV11-1|TRBJ1-3
TGTGCCAGCAGCCAAGGACTCCGCGGGCCCATATATTTT
CASSQGLRGPIYF
>-|-|TRBV7-6|TRBJ2-7
TGTGCCAGCAGCTTCGATGAGGCACAGGGCGAGCAGTACTTC
CASSFDEAQGEQYF
>few|TRBD1|TRBV4-1|TRBJ2-7
TGCGCCAGCAGCCAAGTACAGGGGGCCTACGAGCAGTACTTC
CASSQVQGAYEQYF
>-|-|TRBV5-4|TRBJ1-1
TGTGCCAGCAGCTTTGGCTCCATCGAATCTGAAGCTTTCTTT
CASSFGSIESEAFF
>-|-|TRBV28|TRBJ2-3
TGTGCCAGCAGTTTGGGGGGTCGCACAGATACGCAGTATTTT
CASSLGGRTDTQYF
>-|-|TRBV29-1|TRBJ2-5
TGCAGCGTTAGATCGGGGGAGACCCAGTACTTC
CSVRSGETQYF
>-|TRBD2|TRBV5-4|TRBJ2-5
TGTGCCAGCAGCTTGGCATTTACTAGCGGGGTAGAGACCCAGTACTTC
CASSLAFTSGVETQYF
>-|-|TRBV11-2|TRBJ2-5
TGTGCCAGCAGCTCGATGACAGGCTTCCAAGAGACCCAGTACTTC
CASSSMTGFQETQYF
>few|TRBD1|TRBV18|TRBJ1-3
TGTGCCAGCTCACCGGGACAGGCCTCTGGAAACACCATATATTTT
CASSPGQASGNTIYF
>few|-|TRBV18|TRBJ2-1
TGTGCCAGCTCACCAGAAGCGACCGCCTACAATGAGCAGTTCTTC
CASSPEATAYNEQFF
>-|TRBD1|TRBV19|TRBJ2-7
TGTGCCAGTAGTACTCTAACAGGGGGCAACGAGCAGTACTTC
CASSTLTGGNEQYF